This TCR beta chain was captured in a study of CD8 T cells in Susac syndrome (dated by TCRdb to the late 2010s). Some background on the complete study: Repertoire sequencing was used to test whether CD8+ T cell activation and differentiation in Susac syndrome was antigen driven. Paper-wide results and their limitations: The number of individuals in the TCR sequencing and HLA analysis was acknowledged as relatively small.

In regard to this clonotype: Its antigen is unknown. No much larger clone is present one base from it, and per-base qualities are unavailable.

Peripheral blood CD8+ and CD4+ T cells from healthy donors, Susac syndrome patients and multiple sclerosis patients were profiled by high-throughput TCR beta sequencing. The multiple sclerosis controls were treatment-naive patients whose relapsing-remitting disease, either stable or active, fulfilled the revised McDonald criteria. Bulk CD8+ and CD4+ T cells were purified by magnetic negative isolation, whereas CD8+ TEMRA cells were enriched by FACS. Blood was collected in EDTA tubes and processed within 24 hours, with PBMCs isolated through density gradient centrifugation. PBMCs intended for TCR sequencing were cryopreserved in liquid nitrogen and thawed later in a water bath at 37 degrees C. A purity of at least 90% was achieved for sorted or isolated CD4+, CD8+ and CD8+ TEMRA cells. RNA was extracted using the RNeasy kit, and about 0.45 to 1 ug of the RNA was reverse transcribed with random hexamers. The immunoSEQ multiplex PCR assay, covering 54 Vbeta and 13 Jbeta segments, was used to amplify TCR beta CDR3 regions. Bias from PCR amplification was corrected by using a synthetic template baseline for primer optimization and for computational correction. Turning to the authors' computational methods: Only productive sequences were kept, with reads annotated to V, D and J genes according to IMGT and analyzed in immunoSEQ Analyzer. Clonality was calculated as one minus the Shannon entropy normalized by log2 of the number of productive unique sequences. For each patient and control, public and private clones were evaluated within the 100 most prevalent clones. Clones were defined as Susac-specific if absent from the healthy and MS cohorts, from around 1,000 published viral clones and from other ImmuneACCESS disease sequences. The public reads were reprocessed in TCRdb via fastp at Q25 and MiXCR, keeping in-frame beta chains. Merged by CDR3 protein, the rows form single entries marked with the most common genes and DNA. It is TCRdb's table, rather than the study itself, that gives the V and J calls and clone size. Recorded for this sample are about 300,000 distinct CDR3 sequences; around 90% of them occurred a single time. The ten largest clones add up to roughly 0.07% of the sample.

Sequenced input: CD4+ T cells from PBMCs. The clonotype was recovered from a human donor with multiple sclerosis.

The nucleotides are TGTGCCAGCAGCCGACTTAGCACAGATACGCAGTATTTT. Protein translation: CASSRLSTDTQYF. The sequence joins TRBV7-9 to TRBJ2-3, with the D gene call left open. From a lookup of the germline V gene (reference sequence), CDR1 and CDR2 are SEHNR and FQNEAQ. V is clipped by 5 bases and J by 0 bases, and the sequence between their germline boundaries is 6 bases long. Taken from cysteine to phenylalanine, the CDR3 has 13 residues. CDR3 DNA is the only sequence kept; it has 39 bases, read in frame from the first base.